This T cell receptor beta chain was identified during a study of CD8 T cells in ankylosing spondylitis. Study-level results: As for the disease-linked clones, they showed a CD8+ phenotype and occurred at relatively low frequencies in peripheral blood. Disease-linked clones were reportedly significantly enriched in matched ankylosing spondylitis synovial fluid. In the blood and synovial fluid of reactive arthritis, some motif variants had been previously reported. For ankylosing spondylitis blood, a TCR beta motif of eight or nine highly homologous variants appeared characteristic.

Library preparation for TCR beta used quantitative 5'-RACE with molecular barcodes. TCRdb used MiXCR to reprocess the 5' RACE reads, holding one entry per CDR3 protein. This table has 350,000 to 450,000 distinct CDR3 sequences, 26% appearing once. This clonotype was seen a single time. The antigen remains unidentified. The clonotype originates from a male donor with ankylosing spondylitis. What was sequenced was blood, either unsorted or a sorted T cell fraction (not recorded which).

Written as DNA, the CDR3 is TGTGCCAGCAGCCACAGGGAGCCGAAGGAGGGCTACACCTTC. Translation gives CASSHREPKEGYTF. The chain combines TRBV7-6 with TRBJ1-2; TRBD1 might be the D (6 bases). From germline, CDR1 is SGHVS and CDR2 FNYEAQ. CDR3 length: 14 amino acids. V was cut by 5 bases and J by 8 bases, with 18 bases left in between.